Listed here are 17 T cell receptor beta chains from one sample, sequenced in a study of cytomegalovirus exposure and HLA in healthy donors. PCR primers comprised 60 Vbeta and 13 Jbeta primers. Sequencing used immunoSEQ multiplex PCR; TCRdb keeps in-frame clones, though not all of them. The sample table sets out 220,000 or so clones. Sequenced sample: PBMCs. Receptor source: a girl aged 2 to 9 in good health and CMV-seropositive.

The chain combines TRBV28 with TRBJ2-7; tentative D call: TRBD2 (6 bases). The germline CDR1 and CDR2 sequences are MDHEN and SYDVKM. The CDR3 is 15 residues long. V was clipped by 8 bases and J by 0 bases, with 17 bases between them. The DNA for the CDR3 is TGTGCCAGCTTCCCCCGACGAGCGGGCTCCTACGAGCAGTACTTC. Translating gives CASFPRRAGSYEQYF.

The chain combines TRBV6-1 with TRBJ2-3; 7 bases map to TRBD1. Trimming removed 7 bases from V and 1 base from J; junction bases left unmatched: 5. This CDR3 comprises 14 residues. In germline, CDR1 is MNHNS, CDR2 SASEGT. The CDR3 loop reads CASIDREGTDTQYF. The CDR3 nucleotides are TGTGCCAGCATCGACAGGGAAGGCACAGATACGCAGTATTTT.

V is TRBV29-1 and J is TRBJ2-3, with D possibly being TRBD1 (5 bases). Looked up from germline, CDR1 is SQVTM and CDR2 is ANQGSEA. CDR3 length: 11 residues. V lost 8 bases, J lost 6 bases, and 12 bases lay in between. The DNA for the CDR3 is TGCAGCTCATCGGACAAGGATACGCAGTATTTT. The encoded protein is CSSSDKDTQYF.

CDR3 loop: CASAPTDRRFYGYTF. In nucleotides, the CDR3 is TGTGCCAGCGCCCCGACGGACAGAAGATTCTATGGCTACACCTTC. V gene TRBV5-5 combines with J gene TRBJ1-2, with TRBD1 as a possible D gene (6 bases). V lost 7 bases to trimming and J lost 4 bases, with 20 bases between them. The germline gives CDR1 SGHKS, CDR2 YYEKEE (reference sequence). The CDR3 consists of 15 residues.

The CDR3 spells CASSLRGTSGSPSYNEQFF. CDR3 DNA sequence: TGTGCCAGCAGCTTACGGGGGACTAGCGGGAGTCCCTCCTACAATGAGCAGTTCTTC. The V gene is TRBV7-6, the J gene TRBJ2-1, with 14 bases identical to TRBD2. Germline lookup yields CDR1 SGHVS and CDR2 FNYEAQ. V lost 2 bases, J lost 0 bases, and 6 bases stayed unmatched. This CDR3 is 19 amino acids long.

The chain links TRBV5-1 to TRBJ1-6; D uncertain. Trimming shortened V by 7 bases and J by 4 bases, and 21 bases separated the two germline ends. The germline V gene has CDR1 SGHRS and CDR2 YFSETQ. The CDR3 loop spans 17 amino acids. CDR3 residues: CASRPTDNRSYNSPLHF. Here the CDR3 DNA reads TGCGCCAGCCGCCCGACCGATAACAGATCATATAATTCACCCCTCCACTTT.

CDR3: CSAQNTEAFF. CDR3 sequence (DNA): TGCAGCGCCCAGAACACTGAAGCTTTCTTT. The chain combines TRBV29-1 with TRBJ1-1; D unclear. CDR1 is SQVTM and CDR2 is ANQGSEA in the germline V gene. The V gene lost 7 bases and the J gene lost 1 base, with 4 bases spanning the gap. The length of the CDR3 is 10 residues.

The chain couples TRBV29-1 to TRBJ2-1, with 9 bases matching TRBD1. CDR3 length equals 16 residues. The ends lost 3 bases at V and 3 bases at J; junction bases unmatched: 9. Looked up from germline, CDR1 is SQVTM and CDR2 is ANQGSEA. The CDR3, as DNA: TGCAGCGTTGAGAGGCCGGGACAGGGCTTCTACAATGAGCAGTTCTTC. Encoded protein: CSVERPGQGFYNEQFF.

The CDR3 spells CASSLGGLEYEQYF. In nucleotides, the CDR3 is TGTGCCAGCAGCCTGGGGGGACTGGAATACGAGCAGTACTTC. The chain joins TRBV7-3 to TRBJ2-5; D may be TRBD2 (6 bases). The end of the DNA is better explained by TRBJ2-7, so the J call may be wrong. Germline V gene sequence: CDR1 SGHTA, CDR2 FQGTGA. This CDR3 comprises 14 residues.

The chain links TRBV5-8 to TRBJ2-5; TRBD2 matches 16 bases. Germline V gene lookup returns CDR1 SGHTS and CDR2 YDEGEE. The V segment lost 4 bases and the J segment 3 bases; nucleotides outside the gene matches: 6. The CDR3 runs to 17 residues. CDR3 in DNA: TGTGCCAGCAGCCTCGGGACTAGCGGGGGGGCGGAAGAGACCCAGTACTTC. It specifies CASSLGTSGGAEETQYF.

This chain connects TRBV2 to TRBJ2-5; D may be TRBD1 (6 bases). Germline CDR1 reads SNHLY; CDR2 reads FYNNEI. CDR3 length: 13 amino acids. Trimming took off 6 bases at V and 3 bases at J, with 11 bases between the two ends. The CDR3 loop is CASSRGGEETQYF. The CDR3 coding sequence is TGTGCCAGCAGCCGAGGGGGAGAAGAGACCCAGTACTTC.

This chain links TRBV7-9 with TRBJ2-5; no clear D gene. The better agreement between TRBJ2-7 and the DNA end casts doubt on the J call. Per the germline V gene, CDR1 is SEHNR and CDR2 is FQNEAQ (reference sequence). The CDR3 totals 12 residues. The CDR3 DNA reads TGTGCCAGCAGCTCTCGTCCGCTCGAGCAGTACTTC. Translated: CASSSRPLEQYF.

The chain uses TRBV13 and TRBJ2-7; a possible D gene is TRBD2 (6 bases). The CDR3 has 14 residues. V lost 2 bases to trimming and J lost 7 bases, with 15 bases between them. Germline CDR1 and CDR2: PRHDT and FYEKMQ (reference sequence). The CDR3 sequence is CASSLPQGGDEQYF. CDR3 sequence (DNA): TGTGCCAGCAGCTTACCTCAGGGAGGTGATGAGCAGTACTTC.

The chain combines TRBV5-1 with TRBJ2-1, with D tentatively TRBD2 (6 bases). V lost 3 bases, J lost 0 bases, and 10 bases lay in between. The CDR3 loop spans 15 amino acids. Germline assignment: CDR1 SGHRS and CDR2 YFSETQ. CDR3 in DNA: TGCGCCAGCAGCTGGTTAGCGGCCTCCTACAATGAGCAGTTCTTC. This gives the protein CASSWLAASYNEQFF.

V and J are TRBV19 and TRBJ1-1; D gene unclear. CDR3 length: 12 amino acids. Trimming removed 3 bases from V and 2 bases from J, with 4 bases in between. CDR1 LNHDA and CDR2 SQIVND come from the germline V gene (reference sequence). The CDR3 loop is CASSMANTEAFF. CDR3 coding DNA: TGTGCCAGTAGTATGGCCAACACTGAAGCTTTCTTT.

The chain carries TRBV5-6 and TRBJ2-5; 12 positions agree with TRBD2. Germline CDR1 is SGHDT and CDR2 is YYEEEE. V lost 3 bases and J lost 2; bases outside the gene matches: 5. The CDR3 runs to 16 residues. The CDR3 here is CASSSRLAGDQETQYF. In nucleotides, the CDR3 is TGTGCCAGCAGCTCGAGACTAGCGGGAGATCAAGAGACCCAGTACTTC.

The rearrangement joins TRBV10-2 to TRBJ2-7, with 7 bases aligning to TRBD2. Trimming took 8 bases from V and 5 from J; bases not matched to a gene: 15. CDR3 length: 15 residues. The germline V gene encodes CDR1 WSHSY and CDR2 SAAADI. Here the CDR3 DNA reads TGCGCCAGCGGAGGACTAGTTAACGGTGAGGACGAGCAGTACTTC. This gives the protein CASGGLVNGEDEQYF.